The 26 T cell receptor beta chains below come from one sample, sequenced in a study of PD-L1 blockade in urothelial cancer. Libraries were prepared by immunoSEQ multiplex PCR; TCRdb keeps only in-frame clonotypes and omits some of them. The table lists about 51,000 clones, 88% of them singletons. Indicated time point: peripheral blood 6 weeks after treatment start. The sequenced sample was PBMCs, obtained around atezolizumab (anti-PD-L1) treatment. These receptors originate from a man between 60 and 75 years old with urothelial cancer.

This clone showed up just once. The chain employs TRBV28 and TRBJ2-2; TRBD1 matches at 8 bases. J lost 0 bases, V lost 5 bases, and 5 bases had no gene match. This CDR3 is built from 16 residues. Germline V lookup: CDR1 MDHEN, CDR2 SYDVKM. The CDR3 region is CASSNDRGPNTGELFF. The CDR3 coding sequence is TGTGCCAGCAGTAACGACAGGGGCCCGAACACCGGGGAGCTGTTTTTT.

The chain joins TRBV7-2 to TRBJ2-1; 11 nucleotides align to TRBD2. The V segment lost 1 base and the J segment 5 bases; nucleotides outside the gene matches: 7. Per germline, CDR1 SGHTA and CDR2 FQGNSA. The CDR3 is 17 residues long. The CDR3 nucleotides read TGTGCCAGCAGCTTAGGCGGCACTAGCGGGAGCCACAATGAGCAGTTCTTC. Translating it yields CASSLGGTSGSHNEQFF.

The V and J genes are TRBV19 and TRBJ2-5; perhaps TRBD1 as D (6 bases). V lost 5 bases and J lost 5, with 21 bases in between. From germline, CDR1 is LNHDA and CDR2 SQIVND (reference sequence). The CDR3 consists of 16 residues. For the CDR3, the DNA is TGTGCCAGTAGTGCCCGCCAGACAGGAGAAGGGGAGACCCAGTACTTC. Its protein product is CASSARQTGEGETQYF.

The J gene is TRBJ2-7, the V gene TRBV5-4, with 7 bases aligning to TRBD1. Trimming cost V 4 bases and J 0 bases; bases outside gene matches: 7. CDR1 is SGHNT and CDR2 is YYREEE in the germline V gene (reference sequence). The CDR3 has 15 amino acids. The CDR3, as DNA: TGTGCCAGCAGCCTGGTGGGACAGCCCTCCTACGAGCAGTACTTC. The encoded protein is CASSLVGQPSYEQYF.

The chain combines TRBV6-1 with TRBJ2-3; 9 nucleotides line up with TRBD2. Germline V gives CDR1 MNHNS, CDR2 SASEGT. The CDR3 is made up of 14 amino acids. Trimming at V came to 6 bases and at J to 2 bases, leaving 3 bases not matched to a gene. The chain's CDR3 is CASRGLAVTDTQYF. CDR3 DNA: TGTGCCAGCAGGGGACTAGCAGTCACAGATACGCAGTATTTT.

This chain connects TRBV6-1 to TRBJ2-1; 9 bases are a match to TRBD1. The CDR3 has 14 residues. The junction had 7 bases not matched to a gene; V was cut back by 7 bases and J by 6 bases. CDR1 MNHNS and CDR2 SASEGT come from the germline V gene. CDR3 amino acids: CASKGQGNSNEQFF. The CDR3 nucleotides read TGTGCCAGCAAGGGACAGGGAAATTCCAATGAGCAGTTCTTC.

The chain joins TRBV10-3 to TRBJ2-5, with 7 bases matching TRBD1. V was clipped by 3 bases and J by 1 base; unmatched bases: 5. The CDR3 contains 15 residues. In germline, CDR1 is ENHRY, CDR2 SYGVKD. CDR3 coding DNA: TGTGCCATCAGTGACCCCTCAGGGGGCCAAGAGACCCAGTACTTC. Translated, it gives CAISDPSGGQETQYF.

The J gene is TRBJ2-5, the V gene TRBV9; perhaps TRBD1 as D (6 bases). This CDR3 contains 11 residues. Germline values: CDR1 SGDLS, CDR2 YYNGEE. V shed 7 bases and J shed 5 bases, with 9 bases lying between them. The CDR3 sequence is CASGGRETQYF. The CDR3 region has the DNA TGTGCCAGCGGGGGCCGGGAGACCCAGTACTTC.

This clone was observed once. The V call is TRBV21-1, the J call TRBJ1-3. TRBV21-1 is labeled a pseudogene. The CDR3 sequence is 13 residues long. The CDR3 reads CASSNSEGNTIYF. The CDR3 DNA is TGTGCCAGCAGCAATAGCGAAGGAAACACCATATATTTT.

The V and J genes are TRBV7-2 and TRBJ2-3, with a tentative D call TRBD2 (5 bases). CDR1 SGHTA and CDR2 FQGNSA come from the germline V gene. The CDR3 is made up of 15 amino acids. V lost 0 bases and J lost 3, with 10 bases in between. Written as DNA, the CDR3 is TGTGCCAGCAGCTTAGCCCTAGCCCGAACAGATACGCAGTATTTT. Its translation is CASSLALARTDTQYF.

The chain combines TRBV18 with TRBJ2-5; D unresolved. With 0 bases removed from V and 4 bases from J, the gap between germline ends came to 6 bases. The CDR3 length is 13 residues. Looked up from germline, CDR1 is KGHSH and CDR2 is LQKENI. Here the CDR3 reads CASSPPSRETQYF. The CDR3 bases are TGTGCCAGCTCACCACCTAGCAGAGAGACCCAGTACTTC.

The chain has TRBV27 and TRBJ2-1; 10 nucleotides agree with TRBD2. The CDR3 has 16 amino acids. J gave up 7 bases and V 2 bases, and 8 bases lay outside the gene matches. CDR1 is MNHEY and CDR2 is SMNVEV in the germline V gene (reference sequence). As DNA, the CDR3 is TGTGCCAGCAGTTTACCAGCGGGGGGGCCGGGGAATGAGCAGTTCTTC. Residues: CASSLPAGGPGNEQFF.

The chain recombines TRBV10-3 with TRBJ1-3, with D perhaps TRBD1 (6 bases). V lost 2 bases and J 0 bases, leaving 8 bases between the germline ends. The CDR3 contains 15 residues. CDR1 is ENHRY and CDR2 is SYGVKD in the germline V gene. The CDR3 DNA follows: TGTGCCATCAGTGAGACAGGGATCTCTGGAAACACCATATATTTT. Residues: CAISETGISGNTIYF.

As DNA, the CDR3 is TGTGCCTGGAGTAGCGGGGACAGGTCAATTCAGTACTTC. This gives the protein CAWSSGDRSIQYF. The chain is built from TRBV30 and TRBJ2-4; D might be TRBD1 (8 bases). The germline V gene encodes CDR1 GTSNPN and CDR2 SVGIG (reference sequence). The CDR3 runs 13 residues. Trimming stripped 2 bases from V and 10 bases from J, with 15 bases between.

The chain couples TRBV28 to TRBJ2-7, with a weak D call TRBD2 (6 bases). This CDR3 region has 15 residues. Trimming removed 5 bases at V and 3 bases at J, with 17 bases between. The germline CDR1 and CDR2 sequences are MDHEN and SYDVKM. The CDR3 DNA sequence: TGTGCCAGCAGTCCGCGGGGCAGGGATGGCTACGAGCAGTACTTC. Translation: CASSPRGRDGYEQYF.

The V call is TRBV5-5, the J call TRBJ2-3; TRBD2 matches at 10 bases. After removal of 1 base from V and 5 bases from J, the junction contained 7 bases not matched to a gene. CDR3 length: 16 residues. CDR1 SGHKS and CDR2 YYEKEE come from the germline V gene (reference sequence). DNA of the CDR3: TGTGCCAGCAGCTTGTCCCTAGCGGGAGCCAAAGATACGCAGTATTTT. It encodes CASSLSLAGAKDTQYF.

The chain uses TRBV5-1 and TRBJ2-2; TRBD2 aligns across 8 bases. With 10 bases clipped from V and 4 bases from J, the junction kept 12 bases outside the gene matches. CDR1 and CDR2 (germline): SGHRS, YFSETQ. The CDR3 is 15 amino acids. DNA for the CDR3: TGCGCCGCAAGGAGTAGCGGGAAGGGCACCGGGGAGCTGTTTTTT. It yields the protein CAARSSGKGTGELFF.

The gene calls are TRBV5-1 and TRBJ2-4, with D hard to call. The CDR3 consists of 11 residues. The germline gives CDR1 SGHRS, CDR2 YFSETQ. V dropped 5 bases and J dropped 8 bases, with 8 bases sitting between them. The CDR3 protein is CASRAADIQYF. For the CDR3, the DNA is TGCGCCAGCAGGGCTGCCGACATTCAGTACTTC. Looking up the rest from reference TRBV5-1 and TRBJ2-4 gives the full variable domain: KAGVTQTPRYLIKTRGQQVTLSCSPISGHRSVSWYQQTPGQGLQFLFEYFSETQRNKGNFPGRFSGRQFSNSRSEMNVSTLELGDSALYLCASRAADIQYFGAGTRLSVL.

The V call is TRBV19, the J call TRBJ2-1, with 10 bases identical to TRBD2. The germline V gene has CDR1 LNHDA and CDR2 SQIVND (reference sequence). This CDR3 has 16 residues. After removal of 6 bases from V and 6 bases from J, the junction contained 11 bases not matched to a gene. DNA of the CDR3: TGTGCCAGTAGGTCCTCTAGCGGGAGTAATCGCAATGAGCAGTTCTTC. Translation gives CASRSSSGSNRNEQFF.

The gene calls are TRBV7-8 and TRBJ2-1, with 7 bases fitting TRBD2. The trim removed 5 bases at V and 0 bases at J, leaving 7 bases unmatched. The CDR3 length is 16 residues. Germline loops: CDR1 SGHVS, CDR2 FQNEAQ. Here the CDR3 DNA reads TGTGCCAGCAGCCGAACGGGGGGAAGCTCCTACAATGAGCAGTTCTTC. Translation gives CASSRTGGSSYNEQFF.

J is TRBJ2-7 and V is TRBV7-8, with D possibly TRBD1 on 6 matching bases. This CDR3 is built from 16 residues. Germline lookup yields CDR1 SGHVS and CDR2 FQNEAQ. V lost 2 bases and J 3 bases, leaving 17 bases between the germline ends. In DNA, the CDR3 is TGTGCCAGCAGCTTACTTGGGCAGGGGCCTTTCTACGAGCAGTACTTC. Its protein product is CASSLLGQGPFYEQYF.

The gene calls are TRBV5-1 and TRBJ2-3; 9 bases are a match to TRBD2. The trim removed 5 bases at V and 6 bases at J, leaving 7 bases unmatched. The CDR3 totals 14 residues. The germline V gene encodes CDR1 SGHRS and CDR2 YFSETQ. CDR3: CASRLAGEGDTQYF. CDR3 coding DNA: TGCGCCAGCAGGTTAGCGGGAGAGGGGGATACGCAGTATTTT.

The chain couples TRBV4-3 to TRBJ1-3; D unresolved. The CDR3 sequence is 14 residues long. The V end lost 1 base, the J end lost 1 base, and 5 bases lay between the germline ends. Germline loops: CDR1 LGHNA, CDR2 YSLEER. CDR3 region: CASSQVLSGNTIYF. The CDR3 coding sequence is TGCGCCAGCAGCCAAGTATTATCTGGAAACACCATATATTTT.

The chain combines TRBV5-6 with TRBJ2-2; 14 bases are a match to TRBD2. The V and J ends lost 0 bases and 5 bases, in that order; junction bases with no gene match: 6. CDR1 SGHDT and CDR2 YYEEEE come from the germline V gene. The CDR3 loop spans 18 amino acids. The CDR3 reads CASSLAGLAGARTGELFF. CDR3 in DNA: TGTGCCAGCAGCTTGGCGGGACTAGCGGGAGCCCGAACCGGGGAGCTGTTTTTT.

The J gene is TRBJ2-7, the V gene TRBV5-1, with TRBD1 identical over 8 bases. The CDR3 has 12 residues. Germline trimming cut 4 bases from V and 7 bases from J; bases unmatched to any gene: 4. CDR1 is SGHRS, CDR2 YFSETQ, per germline. The CDR3: CASSLTGGEQYF. The CDR3 DNA follows: TGCGCCAGCAGCCTCACAGGGGGAGAGCAGTACTTC.

The chain links TRBV7-2 to TRBJ2-2; D is possibly TRBD1 (6 bases). The germline CDR1 and CDR2 sequences are SGHTA and FQGNSA. The V end lost 2 bases, the J end lost 0 bases, and 13 bases lay between the germline ends. CDR3 length: 17 residues. This CDR3 reads CASSLTRGTANTGELFF. The CDR3 DNA is TGTGCCAGCAGCTTAACGAGGGGGACCGCGAACACCGGGGAGCTGTTTTTT.